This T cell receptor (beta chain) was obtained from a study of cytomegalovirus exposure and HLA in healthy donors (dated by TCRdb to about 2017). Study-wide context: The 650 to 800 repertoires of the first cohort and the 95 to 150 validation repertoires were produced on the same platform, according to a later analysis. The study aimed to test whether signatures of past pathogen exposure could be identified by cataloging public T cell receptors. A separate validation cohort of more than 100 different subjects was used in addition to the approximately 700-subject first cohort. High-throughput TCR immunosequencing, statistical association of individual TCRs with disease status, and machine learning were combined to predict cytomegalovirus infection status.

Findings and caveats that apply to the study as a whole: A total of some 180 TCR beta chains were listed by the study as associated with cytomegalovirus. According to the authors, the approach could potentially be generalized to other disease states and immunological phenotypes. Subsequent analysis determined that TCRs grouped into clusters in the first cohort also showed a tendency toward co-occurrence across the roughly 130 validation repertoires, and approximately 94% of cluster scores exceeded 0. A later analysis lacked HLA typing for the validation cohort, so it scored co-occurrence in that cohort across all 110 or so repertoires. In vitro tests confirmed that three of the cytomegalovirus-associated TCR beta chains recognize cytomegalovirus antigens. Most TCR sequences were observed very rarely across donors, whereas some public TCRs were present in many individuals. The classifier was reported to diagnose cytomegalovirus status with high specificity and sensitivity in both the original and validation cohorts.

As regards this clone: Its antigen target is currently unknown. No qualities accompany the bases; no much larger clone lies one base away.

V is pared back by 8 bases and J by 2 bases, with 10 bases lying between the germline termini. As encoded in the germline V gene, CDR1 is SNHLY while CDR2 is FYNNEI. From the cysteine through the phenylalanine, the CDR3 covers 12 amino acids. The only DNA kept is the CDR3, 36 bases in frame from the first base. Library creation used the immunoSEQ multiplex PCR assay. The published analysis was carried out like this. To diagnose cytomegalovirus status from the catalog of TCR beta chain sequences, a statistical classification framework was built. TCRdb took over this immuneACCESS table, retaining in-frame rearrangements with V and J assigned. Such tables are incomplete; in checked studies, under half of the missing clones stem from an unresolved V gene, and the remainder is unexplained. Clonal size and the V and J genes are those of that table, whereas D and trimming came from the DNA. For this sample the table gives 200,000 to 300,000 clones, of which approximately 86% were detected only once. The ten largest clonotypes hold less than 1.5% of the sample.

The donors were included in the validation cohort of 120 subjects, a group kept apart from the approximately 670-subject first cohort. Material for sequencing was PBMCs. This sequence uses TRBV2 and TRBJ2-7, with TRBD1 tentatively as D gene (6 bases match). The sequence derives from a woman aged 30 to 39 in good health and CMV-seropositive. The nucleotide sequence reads TGTGCCAGCCTCACAGGGACCTACGAGCAGTACTTC. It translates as CASLTGTYEQYF.